One sample yielded the 27 T cell receptor beta chains listed below, sequenced in a study of blood T cell repertoires in COVID-19. TCRdb's table, derived via immunoSEQ multiplex PCR, lists solely in-frame clones and lacks some. The sample includes around 130,000 clones, roughly 80% of them seen just once. The sequenced sample consisted of peripheral blood. The receptors originated from a woman aged 60-70 years with acute or convalescent COVID-19.

V is TRBV11-2 and J is TRBJ1-1; D possibly corresponds to TRBD1 (6 bases). The CDR3 sequence is 18 residues long. With 4 bases removed from V and 4 bases from J, the gap between germline ends came to 25 bases. CDR1 SGHAT and CDR2 FQNNGV come from the germline V gene. This CDR3 is CASSSLMGGRGGPTEAFF. The CDR3 DNA reads TGTGCCAGCAGCTCCCTCATGGGGGGGCGCGGGGGGCCCACTGAAGCTTTCTTT.

The gene calls are TRBV10-3 and TRBJ2-3, with D possibly being TRBD1 (6 bases). V was clipped by 7 bases and J by 5 bases, with 13 bases between them. The CDR3 is 13 residues long. The V gene's germline CDR1 is ENHRY and CDR2 SYGVKD. The CDR3: CAIKNTGQDTQYF. The CDR3 coding sequence is TGTGCCATCAAGAACACAGGGCAAGATACGCAGTATTTT.

The chain couples TRBV7-7 to TRBJ2-5; 7 nucleotides align to TRBD1. V lost 2 bases to trimming and J lost 4 bases; unmatched junction nucleotides: 7. CDR3 size: 15 residues. Germline CDR1 reads SSHAT; CDR2 reads FNYEAQ (reference sequence). The CDR3 DNA follows: TGTGCCAGCAGCTTAACACAGGGGCGTTTAGAGACCCAGTACTTC. Amino acid sequence: CASSLTQGRLETQYF.

The genes are TRBV4-2 and TRBJ1-5; D gene unclear. V lost 1 base and J 2 bases, leaving 12 bases between the germline ends. Germline CDR1 reads LGHNA; CDR2 reads YNFKEQ. The CDR3 is 16 amino acids. The CDR3 is CASSQVQWAGNQPQHF. The CDR3 nucleotides read TGTGCCAGCAGCCAAGTTCAATGGGCTGGCAATCAGCCCCAGCATTTT.

The V gene is TRBV30, the J gene TRBJ1-4; TRBD1 might be the D (5 bases). Trimming took 0 bases from V and 5 from J, leaving 10 bases between them. The CDR3 sequence is 14 residues long. CDR1 GTSNPN and CDR2 SVGIG come from the germline V gene (reference sequence). The CDR3 DNA reads TGTGCCTGGAGTGTATCGAAGGGGAATGAAAAACTGTTTTTT. Amino acids: CAWSVSKGNEKLFF.

This sequence joins TRBV5-1 and TRBJ1-1, with TRBD1 matching 10 bases. The ends lost 3 bases at V and 1 base at J; junction bases unmatched: 3. CDR1 is SGHRS, CDR2 YFSETQ, per germline. This CDR3 spans 15 amino acids. CDR3 bases: TGCGCCAGCAGCTGGGGACAGGGGAGGAACACTGAAGCTTTCTTT. This sequence encodes CASSWGQGRNTEAFF. The full variable domain, with the rest looked up from reference TRBV5-1 and TRBJ1-1, is KAGVTQTPRYLIKTRGQQVTLSCSPISGHRSVSWYQQTPGQGLQFLFEYFSETQRNKGNFPGRFSGRQFSNSRSEMNVSTLELGDSALYLCASSWGQGRNTEAFFGQGTRLTVV.

The rearrangement uses TRBV5-1 and TRBJ1-1; 7 bases match TRBD1. This CDR3 spans 16 amino acids. CDR1 is SGHRS and CDR2 is YFSETQ in the germline V gene. V trimming: 0 bases; J trimming: 1 base; junction bases outside the gene matches: 6. The CDR3 nucleotides are TGCGCCAGCAGCTTGGTAGGGGGCGCGGGGAACACTGAAGCTTTCTTT. Its translation is CASSLVGGAGNTEAFF.

The rearrangement joins TRBV2 to TRBJ2-3; D is possibly TRBD2 (6 bases). V was trimmed by 4 bases and J by 3 bases, leaving 11 bases between them. Looked up from germline, CDR1 is SNHLY and CDR2 is FYNNEI. This CDR3 spans 14 amino acids. This CDR3 reads CASSGLVRTDTQYF. The CDR3 DNA follows: TGTGCCAGCAGTGGACTAGTCCGGACAGATACGCAGTATTTT. Full variable domain (missing parts from reference TRBV2 and TRBJ2-3): EPEVTQTPSHQVTQMGQEVILRCVPISNHLYFYWYRQILGQKVEFLVSFYNNEISEKSEIFDDQFSVERPDGSNFTLKIRSTKLEDSAMYFCASSGLVRTDTQYFGPGTRLTVL.

This clone was recorded once. V gene TRBV27 combines with J gene TRBJ1-2; 7 positions match TRBD1. Germline CDR1 is MNHEY and CDR2 is SMNVEV (reference sequence). The CDR3 covers 14 residues. The J segment lost 4 bases and the V segment lost 2 bases, leaving 4 bases of the junction unmatched. The CDR3 sequence: CASSLHGTAYGYTF. For the CDR3, the DNA is TGTGCCAGCAGTTTACATGGGACAGCCTATGGCTACACCTTC.

This clone appeared a single time. The chain couples TRBV9 to TRBJ1-5, with 9 bases that match TRBD1. Germline values: CDR1 SGDLS, CDR2 YYNGEE. J was trimmed by 7 bases and V by 5 bases; bases with no gene match: 10. The length of the CDR3 is 15 residues. The CDR3 nucleotides are TGTGCCAGCAGTAAGGGACAGGGTGTCGCCCAGCCCCAGCATTTT. Amino acids: CASSKGQGVAQPQHF.

A remark on this clone: Within the sample, other DNA sequences also encode this same CDR3. The V call is TRBV3-1 (or the pseudogene TRBV3-2), the J call TRBJ2-3; 8 bases fit TRBD2. V dropped 2 bases and J dropped 1; count of bases not matched to a gene: 2. This CDR3 has 15 amino acids. In germline, CDR1 is LGHDT, CDR2 YNNKEL (reference sequence). The CDR3 DNA follows: TGTGCCAGCAGCCAAAGCGGGGGTGGCACAGATACGCAGTATTTT. It is translated as CASSQSGGGTDTQYF.

This clone is a singleton in its sample. This chain links TRBV11-2 with TRBJ1-1; D perhaps matches TRBD1 (5 bases). The CDR3 is 13 amino acids. V was trimmed by 5 bases and J by 6 bases, leaving 13 bases between them. From germline, CDR1 is SGHAT and CDR2 FQNNGV. CDR3 nucleotides: TGTGCCAGCAGCCCAGCCCGGGGGGCTGAAGCTTTCTTT. Its translation: CASSPARGAEAFF.

V gene TRBV7-8 combines with J gene TRBJ2-6; D is perhaps TRBD1 (6 bases). Looked up from germline, CDR1 is SGHVS and CDR2 is FQNEAQ. V lost 5 bases and J 2 bases, leaving 10 bases between the germline ends. The CDR3 consists of 15 residues. CDR3 protein: CASSQWTAGANVLTF. CDR3 nucleotide sequence: TGTGCCAGCAGCCAGTGGACAGCTGGGGCCAACGTCCTGACTTTC.

This clone was counted between two and nine times. The rearrangement joins TRBV2 to TRBJ2-7, with 9 bases fitting TRBD1. V lost 6 bases, J lost 5 bases, and 2 bases stayed unmatched. Germline assignment: CDR1 SNHLY and CDR2 FYNNEI. The CDR3 has 12 amino acids. CDR3 sequence: CASRGQGNEQYF. The CDR3 nucleotides read TGTGCCAGCAGGGGACAGGGCAACGAGCAGTACTTC.

The V gene is TRBV7-9, the J gene TRBJ1-1; D is perhaps TRBD1 (6 bases). Germline loops: CDR1 SEHNR, CDR2 FQNEAQ (reference sequence). The V end lost 5 bases, the J end lost 1 base, and 11 bases lay between the germline ends. This CDR3 has 14 amino acids. CDR3 sequence (DNA): TGTGCCAGCAGCCTCCGCAGGGGGAACACTGAAGCTTTCTTT. Translation gives CASSLRRGNTEAFF.

The chain couples TRBV4-1 to TRBJ1-1; 7 bases map to TRBD1. The V segment lost 1 base and the J segment 1 base; nucleotides outside the gene matches: 3. Germline V gene lookup returns CDR1 MGHRA and CDR2 YSYEKL. The CDR3 consists of 15 residues. CDR3 residues: CASSQATGPNTEAFF. DNA of the CDR3: TGCGCCAGCAGCCAAGCGACAGGGCCGAACACTGAAGCTTTCTTT.

The table lists this clone with a few counts. This chain links TRBV7-2 with TRBJ1-5, with D hard to call. CDR1 SGHTA and CDR2 FQGNSA come from the germline V gene. V was cut by 4 bases and J by 5 bases, with 9 bases left in between. This CDR3 has 13 amino acids. The chain's CDR3 is CASSWRRDQPQHF. The CDR3 DNA sequence: TGTGCCAGCAGCTGGAGGAGGGATCAGCCCCAGCATTTT.

This chain connects TRBV2 to TRBJ2-7; D is ambiguous. This CDR3 contains 14 residues. CDR1 is SNHLY and CDR2 is FYNNEI in the germline V gene. V was pared by 6 bases and J by 5 bases, with 17 bases between. This CDR3 reads CASRLLVGRDEQYF. In DNA form, the CDR3 reads TGTGCCAGCAGGCTACTGGTGGGCCGAGACGAGCAGTACTTC.

This chain links TRBV25-1 with TRBJ1-2; D gene unclear. This CDR3 is 15 amino acids long. Germline CDR1 is MGHDK and CDR2 is SYGVNS. V was cut by 3 bases and J by 2 bases, with 13 bases left in between. CDR3 nucleotide sequence: TGTGCCAGCAGTGAGACAAGGAGGTACAACTATGGCTACACCTTC. The encoded protein is CASSETRRYNYGYTF.

The rearrangement uses TRBV9 and TRBJ1-2; D is unresolved. This CDR3 spans 14 amino acids. V dropped 0 bases and J dropped 8 bases, with 14 bases sitting between them. Germline values: CDR1 SGDLS, CDR2 YYNGEE. DNA for the CDR3: TGTGCCAGCAGCGTAGCTCGAGAAAACGGGGGCTACACCTTC. This encodes CASSVARENGGYTF.

The chain joins TRBV7-6 to TRBJ1-1, with TRBD1 matching 7 bases. The V and J ends lost 1 base and 11 bases, in that order; junction bases with no gene match: 7. The CDR3 spans 13 residues. Germline V lookup: CDR1 SGHVS, CDR2 FNYEAQ. The CDR3 here is CASSLEAGGRAFF. For the CDR3, the DNA is TGTGCCAGCAGCTTAGAGGCAGGGGGGAGGGCTTTCTTT. Looking up the rest from reference TRBV7-6 and TRBJ1-1 gives the full variable domain: GAGVSQSPRYKVTKRGQDVALRCDPISGHVSLYWYRQALGQGPEFLTYFNYEAQQDKSGLPNDRFSAERPEGSISTLTIQRTEQRDSAMYRCASSLEAGGRAFFGQGTRLTVV.

Only a few counts were recorded for this clone. The rearrangement joins TRBV2 to TRBJ2-3; D unresolved. V lost 6 bases and J 2 bases, leaving 9 bases between the germline ends. Per germline, CDR1 SNHLY and CDR2 FYNNEI. This CDR3 region has 13 residues. Here the CDR3 reads CASSPTLTDTQYF. The DNA for the CDR3 is TGTGCCAGCAGCCCGACACTCACAGATACGCAGTATTTT.

The chain couples TRBV30 to TRBJ1-1; unclear D gene. Germline CDR1 and CDR2: GTSNPN and SVGIG (reference sequence). The CDR3 consists of 15 residues. V lost 4 bases to trimming and J lost 5 bases, with 20 bases between them. In nucleotides, the CDR3 is TGTGCCTGGAATCCCGGGTCCTTGGATGGAACTGAAGCTTTCTTT. It translates to CAWNPGSLDGTEAFF.

About this clone: The same CDR3 arises from other DNA sequences in this sample as well. The V gene is TRBV5-6, the J gene TRBJ1-2, with 7 bases identical to TRBD1. J was trimmed by 4 bases and V by 0 bases; bases with no gene match: 3. This CDR3 is 14 amino acids long. Per the germline V gene, CDR1 is SGHDT and CDR2 is YYEEEE. The DNA for the CDR3 is TGTGCCAGCAGCTTGGGGACAGGTCCCTATGGCTACACCTTC. Protein sequence: CASSLGTGPYGYTF. Full variable domain (missing parts from reference TRBV5-6 and TRBJ1-2): DAGVTQSPTHLIKTRGQQVTLRCSPKSGHDTVSWYQQALGQGPQFIFQYYEEEERQRGNFPDRFSGHQFPNYSSELNVNALLLGDSALYLCASSLGTGPYGYTFGSGTRLTVV.

This rearrangement joins TRBV11-2 to TRBJ1-6; TRBD1 matches 8 bases. Looked up from germline, CDR1 is SGHAT and CDR2 is FQNNGV. The ends lost 5 bases at V and 10 bases at J; junction bases unmatched: 7. The CDR3 spans 14 residues. The CDR3 region has the DNA TGTGCCAGCAGCCCCGGACAGGGCGGATCACCCCTCCACTTT. Protein sequence: CASSPGQGGSPLHF.

The chain carries TRBV5-4 and TRBJ1-6; D is undetermined. Germline CDR1 is SGHNT and CDR2 is YYREEE (reference sequence). The CDR3 sequence is 16 residues long. Trimming took 1 base from V and 0 from J, leaving 8 bases between them. Here the CDR3 DNA reads TGTGCCAGCAGCTTGTCAGGAAGCTCCTATAATTCACCCCTCCACTTT. Translating it yields CASSLSGSSYNSPLHF.

The J gene is TRBJ2-6, the V gene TRBV6-5; D call uncertain. V was shortened by 5 bases and J by 0 bases, with 8 bases between the two germline ends. Looked up from germline, CDR1 is MNHEY and CDR2 is SVGAGI. The CDR3 spans 15 residues. In DNA, the CDR3 is TGTGCCAGCAGTCCTTTAGTCTCTGGGGCCAACGTCCTGACTTTC. Its translation is CASSPLVSGANVLTF.